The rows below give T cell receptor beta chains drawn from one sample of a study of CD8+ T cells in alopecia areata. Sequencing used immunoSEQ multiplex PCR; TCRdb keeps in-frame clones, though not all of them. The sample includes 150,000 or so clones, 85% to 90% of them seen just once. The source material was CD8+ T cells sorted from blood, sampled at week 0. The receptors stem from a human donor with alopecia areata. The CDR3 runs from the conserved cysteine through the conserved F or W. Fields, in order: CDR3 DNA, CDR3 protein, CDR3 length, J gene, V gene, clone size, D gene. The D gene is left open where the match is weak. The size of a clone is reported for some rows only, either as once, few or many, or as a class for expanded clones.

cdr3_nt: TGTGCCAGCAGTTACTCGACCACTGAAGCTTTCTTT; cdr3_aa: CASSYSTTEAFF; cdr3_length: 12; j_call: TRBJ1-1; v_call: TRBV6-5; clone_size: once; d_call: NA
cdr3_nt: TGTGCCAGCAGTTACCGACAGGCGGGGGTTTCTGAAGCTTTCTTT; cdr3_aa: CASSYRQAGVSEAFF; cdr3_length: 15; j_call: TRBJ1-1; v_call: TRBV27; clone_size: few; d_call: NA
cdr3_nt: TGTGCCAGCAGTTTAGAGGTAGAGGCTGAAGCTTTCTTT; cdr3_aa: CASSLEVEAEAFF; cdr3_length: 13; j_call: TRBJ1-1; v_call: TRBV28; clone_size: NA; d_call: NA
cdr3_nt: TGTGCCAGCAGCTTAGTCCCCGACAGTTACTATGGCTACACCTTC; cdr3_aa: CASSLVPDSYYGYTF; cdr3_length: 15; j_call: TRBJ1-2; v_call: TRBV7-8; clone_size: NA; d_call: NA
cdr3_nt: TGTGCCAGCAGCCCCTCTGTCGGAGCTAGCACAGATACGCAGTATTTT; cdr3_aa: CASSPSVGASTDTQYF; cdr3_length: 16; j_call: TRBJ2-3; v_call: TRBV7-9; clone_size: NA; d_call: NA
cdr3_nt: TGCGCCAGCAGCCAAGTATCCCTTAATTCCTACAATGAGCAGTTCTTC; cdr3_aa: CASSQVSLNSYNEQFF; cdr3_length: 16; j_call: TRBJ2-1; v_call: TRBV4-1; clone_size: NA; d_call: NA
cdr3_nt: TGTGCCAGCAGCGTAGAGGGGTACAATGAGCAGTTCTTC; cdr3_aa: CASSVEGYNEQFF; cdr3_length: 13; j_call: TRBJ2-1; v_call: TRBV9; clone_size: few; d_call: NA
cdr3_nt: TGTGCCAGCAGCGGGACAGGGACCTACGAGCAGTACTTC; cdr3_aa: CASSGTGTYEQYF; cdr3_length: 13; j_call: TRBJ2-7; v_call: TRBV7-9; clone_size: NA; d_call: TRBD1
cdr3_nt: TGTGCCAGCAGCGTAGGGGCCCTAGCCTCCTCCTACGAGCAGTACTTC; cdr3_aa: CASSVGALASSYEQYF; cdr3_length: 16; j_call: TRBJ2-7; v_call: TRBV9; clone_size: NA; d_call: NA
cdr3_nt: TGTGCCAGCACGGGTGGGAAGGAATATGAGCAGTTCTTC; cdr3_aa: CASTGGKEYEQFF; cdr3_length: 13; j_call: TRBJ2-1; v_call: TRBV27; clone_size: NA; d_call: NA
cdr3_nt: TGTGCCAGCAGTTTGGGGACTAGTGGGAATGAGCAGTTCTTC; cdr3_aa: CASSLGTSGNEQFF; cdr3_length: 14; j_call: TRBJ2-1; v_call: TRBV27; clone_size: NA; d_call: TRBD2
cdr3_nt: TGTGCCAGCAGTGATCGCGGGGCCAAAAACATTCAGTACTTC; cdr3_aa: CASSDRGAKNIQYF; cdr3_length: 14; j_call: TRBJ2-4; v_call: TRBV2; clone_size: few; d_call: NA
cdr3_nt: TGTGCCAGCAGCTTGACCACAGGGTATAGCACAGATACGCAGTATTTT; cdr3_aa: CASSLTTGYSTDTQYF; cdr3_length: 16; j_call: TRBJ2-3; v_call: TRBV7-9; clone_size: once; d_call: NA
cdr3_nt: TGTGCCAGCAGCCCAACAGGGAACCAAGAGACCCAGTACTTC; cdr3_aa: CASSPTGNQETQYF; cdr3_length: 14; j_call: TRBJ2-5; v_call: TRBV7-9; clone_size: NA; d_call: NA
cdr3_nt: TGTGCCAGCAGTGCCTTAGACAGGGGATTCTCTGGGGCCAACGTCCTGACTTTC; cdr3_aa: CASSALDRGFSGANVLTF; cdr3_length: 18; j_call: TRBJ2-6; v_call: TRBV6-1; clone_size: NA; d_call: TRBD1
cdr3_nt: TGTGCCAGTAGCTTTTCGGTGAGCTCCTACGAGCAGTACTTC; cdr3_aa: CASSFSVSSYEQYF; cdr3_length: 14; j_call: TRBJ2-7; v_call: TRBV19; clone_size: NA; d_call: NA
cdr3_nt: TGTGCCAGCAGTCATGCCTTGAAAGGACAAACTAACTATGGCTACACCTTC; cdr3_aa: CASSHALKGQTNYGYTF; cdr3_length: 17; j_call: TRBJ1-2; v_call: TRBV27; clone_size: NA; d_call: NA
cdr3_nt: TGTGCCAGCAGCTCCACAGTGAACACTGAAGCTTTCTTT; cdr3_aa: CASSSTVNTEAFF; cdr3_length: 13; j_call: TRBJ1-1; v_call: TRBV7-9; clone_size: NA; d_call: NA
cdr3_nt: TGCGCCAGCAGCCAAGAAAACAGGGGGACCTACGAGCAGTACTTC; cdr3_aa: CASSQENRGTYEQYF; cdr3_length: 15; j_call: TRBJ2-7; v_call: TRBV4-1; clone_size: NA; d_call: TRBD1
cdr3_nt: TGTGCCACCCAGCGGGCGTGGAGCACAGATACGCAGTATTTT; cdr3_aa: CATQRAWSTDTQYF; cdr3_length: 14; j_call: TRBJ2-3; v_call: TRBV11-2; clone_size: few; d_call: NA
cdr3_nt: TGTGCCAGCACTCGCACTCTCCCCTGGACAGGGGCGCACACAGATACGCAGTATTTT; cdr3_aa: CASTRTLPWTGAHTDTQYF; cdr3_length: 19; j_call: TRBJ2-3; v_call: TRBV2; clone_size: NA; d_call: TRBD1
cdr3_nt: TGTGCCAGCAGTTACAGCCTAAAGACTAGCGGTGAGGAGACCCAGTACTTC; cdr3_aa: CASSYSLKTSGEETQYF; cdr3_length: 17; j_call: TRBJ2-5; v_call: TRBV7-9; clone_size: NA; d_call: TRBD2
cdr3_nt: TGTGCCAGCAGCCACCCCGACAGGGTAGGCACTGAAGCTTTCTTT; cdr3_aa: CASSHPDRVGTEAFF; cdr3_length: 15; j_call: TRBJ1-1; v_call: TRBV5-6; clone_size: NA; d_call: TRBD1
cdr3_nt: TGCGCCAGCGGCGTGCGGGGCGGCACAGATACGCAGTATTTT; cdr3_aa: CASGVRGGTDTQYF; cdr3_length: 14; j_call: TRBJ2-3; v_call: TRBV10-2; clone_size: NA; d_call: NA
cdr3_nt: TGTGCCAGTAGTATCAGGGTTGCCAGCATAAGGCAGCCCCAGCATTTT; cdr3_aa: CASSIRVASIRQPQHF; cdr3_length: 16; j_call: TRBJ1-5; v_call: TRBV19; clone_size: NA; d_call: NA
cdr3_nt: TGTGCCAGCAGTTACCCCAGGGGTGGCCAAGAGACCCAGTACTTC; cdr3_aa: CASSYPRGGQETQYF; cdr3_length: 15; j_call: TRBJ2-5; v_call: TRBV6-5; clone_size: NA; d_call: NA
cdr3_nt: TGTGCCAGTCCCTGGGTCACAGGGGGTAGTAACGAGCAGTACTTC; cdr3_aa: CASPWVTGGSNEQYF; cdr3_length: 15; j_call: TRBJ2-7; v_call: TRBV19; clone_size: NA; d_call: TRBD1
cdr3_nt: TGTGCCACCAGCTTTGGACTGGGAAATCAGCCCCAGCATTTT; cdr3_aa: CATSFGLGNQPQHF; cdr3_length: 14; j_call: TRBJ1-5; v_call: TRBV15; clone_size: NA; d_call: NA
cdr3_nt: TGTGCCAGCAGCGTAGGAGGGTCCGGGGAAGCTTTCTTT; cdr3_aa: CASSVGGSGEAFF; cdr3_length: 13; j_call: TRBJ1-1; v_call: TRBV9; clone_size: once; d_call: NA
cdr3_nt: TGTGCCAGCAGTGAGGACGGGAGACGATACAATGAGCAGTTCTTC; cdr3_aa: CASSEDGRRYNEQFF; cdr3_length: 15; j_call: TRBJ2-1; v_call: TRBV6-4; clone_size: once; d_call: NA
cdr3_nt: TGCGCCAGCAACGATGGCGGTAACGCCGAGCAGTACTTC; cdr3_aa: CASNDGGNAEQYF; cdr3_length: 13; j_call: TRBJ2-7; v_call: TRBV4-1; clone_size: NA; d_call: NA
cdr3_nt: TGTGCCAGCAGTTTCGGGACTAGCGGGATCAATGAGCAGTTCTTC; cdr3_aa: CASSFGTSGINEQFF; cdr3_length: 15; j_call: TRBJ2-1; v_call: TRBV27; clone_size: NA; d_call: TRBD2
cdr3_nt: TGCAGCGTTGAGGACAGGGCTGGCCTCCACTTT; cdr3_aa: CSVEDRAGLHF; cdr3_length: 11; j_call: TRBJ1-6; v_call: TRBV29-1; clone_size: NA; d_call: TRBD1
cdr3_nt: TGTGCCAGCAGCTTAGTCGCAGCCCAGTACTTC; cdr3_aa: CASSLVAAQYF; cdr3_length: 11; j_call: TRBJ2-5; v_call: TRBV7-8; clone_size: once; d_call: NA
cdr3_nt: TGTGCCAGCAGCGCCGCTAGCGGGGGCATGAATGAGCAGTTCTTC; cdr3_aa: CASSAASGGMNEQFF; cdr3_length: 15; j_call: TRBJ2-1; v_call: TRBV9; clone_size: NA; d_call: TRBD2
cdr3_nt: TGCGCCAGCATCCAGACCGTAGGGGCTGCGAACACCGGGGAGCTGTTTTTT; cdr3_aa: CASIQTVGAANTGELFF; cdr3_length: 17; j_call: TRBJ2-2; v_call: TRBV23-1; clone_size: NA; d_call: NA